The 2 T cell receptor beta chains below were found in one sample sequenced in a study of early T cells in non-severe SARS-CoV-2 infection (dated by TCRdb to the early 2020s). Libraries came from 5' RACE. Sequenced using a NextSeq 500. Starting from the raw public reads, TCRdb applied fastp trimming at Q25, assembled clones with MiXCR and retained in-frame beta chains. Entries that share a CDR3 protein sequence are merged under the most common genes and DNA. The table for this sample lists fewer than 35,000 distinct CDR3 sequences; 9% to 9.5% of them were counted only once. Under 15% of the sample comes from the top ten. Specimen: whole blood. Every receptor here comes from an adult who was a healthcare worker with PCR-confirmed SARS-CoV-2 infection or an uninfected control (not recorded which).

This clonotype turned up a few times. This rearrangement joins TRBV11-2 to TRBJ1-1, with no clear D. Trimming took 5 bases from V and 4 from J, leaving 8 bases between them. Germline assignment: CDR1 SGHAT and CDR2 FQNNGV. The CDR3 covers 12 residues. The CDR3 loop reads CASSTDGTEAFF. CDR3 in DNA: TGTGCCAGCAGCACGGACGGCACTGAAGCTTTCTTT.

This clonotype is medium-sized (0.01 to 0.1%) by share. The rearrangement links TRBV3-1 to TRBJ2-1; D remains unclear. V was trimmed by 0 bases and J by 9 bases, leaving 12 bases between them. This CDR3 has 14 amino acids. Germline values: CDR1 LGHDT, CDR2 YNNKEL (reference sequence). The DNA of the CDR3 is TGTGCCAGCAGCCAAGATCCCGCCCTTACTGAGCAGTTCTTC. Its protein product is CASSQDPALTEQFF.